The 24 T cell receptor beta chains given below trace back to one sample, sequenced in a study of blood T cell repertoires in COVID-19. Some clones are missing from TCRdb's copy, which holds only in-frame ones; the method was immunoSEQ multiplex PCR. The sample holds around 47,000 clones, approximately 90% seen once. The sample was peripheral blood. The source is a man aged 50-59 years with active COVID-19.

CDR3 sequence reads: CASSLGQAPMNTEAFF. DNA for the CDR3: TGCGCCAGCAGCTTAGGACAGGCGCCCATGAACACTGAAGCTTTCTTT. The chain combines TRBV5-1 with TRBJ1-1; the match to TRBD1 covers 7 bases. CDR1 is SGHRS and CDR2 is YFSETQ in the germline V gene. Trimming removed 2 bases from V and 0 bases from J; junction bases left unmatched: 7. The CDR3 has 16 residues.

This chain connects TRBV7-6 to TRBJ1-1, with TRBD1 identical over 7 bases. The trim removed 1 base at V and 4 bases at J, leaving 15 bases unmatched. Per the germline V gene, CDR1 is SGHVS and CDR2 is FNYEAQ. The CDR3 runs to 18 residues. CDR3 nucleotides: TGTGCCAGCAGCTTAGATGGAGGGGGCGAGTCATTGCGCACTGAAGCTTTCTTT. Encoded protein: CASSLDGGGESLRTEAFF. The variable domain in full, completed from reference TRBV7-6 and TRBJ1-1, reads GAGVSQSPRYKVTKRGQDVALRCDPISGHVSLYWYRQALGQGPEFLTYFNYEAQQDKSGLPNDRFSAERPEGSISTLTIQRTEQRDSAMYRCASSLDGGGESLRTEAFFGQGTRLTVV.

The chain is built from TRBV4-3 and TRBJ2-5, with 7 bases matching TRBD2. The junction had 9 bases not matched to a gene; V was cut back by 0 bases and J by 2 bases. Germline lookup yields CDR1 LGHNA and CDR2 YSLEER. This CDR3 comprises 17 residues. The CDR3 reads CASSQENVGEGQETQYF. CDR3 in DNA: TGCGCCAGCAGCCAAGAAAATGTGGGGGAGGGGCAAGAGACCCAGTACTTC.

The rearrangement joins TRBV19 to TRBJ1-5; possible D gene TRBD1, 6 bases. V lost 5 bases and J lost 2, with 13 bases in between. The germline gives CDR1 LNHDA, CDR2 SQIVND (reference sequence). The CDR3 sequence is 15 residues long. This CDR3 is CASSPPTGRNQPQHF. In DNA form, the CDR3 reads TGTGCCAGTAGTCCCCCGACAGGACGCAATCAGCCCCAGCATTTT. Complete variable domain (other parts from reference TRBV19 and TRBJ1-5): DGGITQSPKYLFRKEGQNVTLSCEQNLNHDAMYWYRQDPGQGLRLIYYSQIVNDFQKGDIAEGYSVSREKKESFPLTVTSAQKNPTAFYLCASSPPTGRNQPQHFGDGTRLSIL.

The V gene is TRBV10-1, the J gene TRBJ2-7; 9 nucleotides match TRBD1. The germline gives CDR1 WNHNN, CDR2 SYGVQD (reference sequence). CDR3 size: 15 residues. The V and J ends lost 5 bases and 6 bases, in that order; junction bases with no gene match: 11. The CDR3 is CASSLGTGKIGEQYF. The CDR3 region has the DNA TGCGCCAGCAGTCTCGGGACAGGGAAAATCGGCGAGCAGTACTTC.

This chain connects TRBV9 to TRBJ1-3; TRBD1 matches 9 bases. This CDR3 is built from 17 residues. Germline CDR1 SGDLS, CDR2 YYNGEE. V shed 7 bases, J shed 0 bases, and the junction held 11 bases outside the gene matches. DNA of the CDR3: TGTGCCAGCGGGGTGGGGACAGGGAGGTTCTCTGGAAACACCATATATTTT. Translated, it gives CASGVGTGRFSGNTIYF.

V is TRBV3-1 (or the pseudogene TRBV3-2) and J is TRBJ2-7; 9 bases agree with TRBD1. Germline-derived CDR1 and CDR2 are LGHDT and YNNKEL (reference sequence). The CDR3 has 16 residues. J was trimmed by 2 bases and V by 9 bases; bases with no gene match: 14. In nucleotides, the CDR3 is TGTGCCAGAGTTTCTAGATGGGACAGGGAAGCCTACGAGCAGTACTTC. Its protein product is CARVSRWDREAYEQYF.

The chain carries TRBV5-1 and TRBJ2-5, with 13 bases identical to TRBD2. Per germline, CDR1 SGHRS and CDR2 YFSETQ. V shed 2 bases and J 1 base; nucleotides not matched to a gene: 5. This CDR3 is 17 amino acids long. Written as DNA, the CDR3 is TGCGCCAGCAGCTTCACCGGGACTAGCGGGGTCCAAGAGACCCAGTACTTC. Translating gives CASSFTGTSGVQETQYF.

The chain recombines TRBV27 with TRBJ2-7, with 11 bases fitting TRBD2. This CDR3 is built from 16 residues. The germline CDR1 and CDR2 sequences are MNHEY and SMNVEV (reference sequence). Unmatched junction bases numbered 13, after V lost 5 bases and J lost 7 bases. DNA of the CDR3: TGTGCCAGCAGTCAACACACTAGCGGGAGAGCAGGGGAGCAGTACTTC. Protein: CASSQHTSGRAGEQYF.

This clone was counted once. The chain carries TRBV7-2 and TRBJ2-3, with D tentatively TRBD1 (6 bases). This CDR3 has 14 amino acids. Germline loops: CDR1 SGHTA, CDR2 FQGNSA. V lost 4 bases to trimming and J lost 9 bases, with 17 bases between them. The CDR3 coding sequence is TGTGCCAGCAGCTGGGCCTGGGACAAGGGGACGCAGTATTTT. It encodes CASSWAWDKGTQYF.

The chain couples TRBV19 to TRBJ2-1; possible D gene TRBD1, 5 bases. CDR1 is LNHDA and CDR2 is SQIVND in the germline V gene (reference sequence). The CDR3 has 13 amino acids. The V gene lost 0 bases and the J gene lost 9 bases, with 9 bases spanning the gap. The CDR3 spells CASSIDQGPEQFF. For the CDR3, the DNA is TGTGCCAGTAGTATAGATCAGGGTCCTGAGCAGTTCTTC.

For the CDR3, the DNA is TGTGCCAGCAGCTTGGAGCGGGGTTACACAGATACGCAGTATTTT. Encoded protein: CASSLERGYTDTQYF. This chain connects TRBV7-6 to TRBJ2-3; 7 bases agree with TRBD2. From germline, CDR1 is SGHVS and CDR2 FNYEAQ. Losses at the gene ends were 3 bases for V and 2 bases for J; bases not matched to a gene: 5. The CDR3 covers 15 residues.

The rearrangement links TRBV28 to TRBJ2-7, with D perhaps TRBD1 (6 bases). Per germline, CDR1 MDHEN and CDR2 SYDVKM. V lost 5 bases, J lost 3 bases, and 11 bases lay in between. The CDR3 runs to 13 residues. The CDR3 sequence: CASSLGTSYEQYF. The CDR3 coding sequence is TGTGCCAGCAGTCTCGGGACAAGCTACGAGCAGTACTTC.

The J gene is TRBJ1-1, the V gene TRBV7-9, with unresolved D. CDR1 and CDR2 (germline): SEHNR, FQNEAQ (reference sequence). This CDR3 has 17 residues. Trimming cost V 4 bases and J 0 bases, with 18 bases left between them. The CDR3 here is CASSSSPGELMNTEAFF. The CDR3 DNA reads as TGTGCCAGCAGCTCTAGCCCCGGGGAACTGATGAACACTGAAGCTTTCTTT.

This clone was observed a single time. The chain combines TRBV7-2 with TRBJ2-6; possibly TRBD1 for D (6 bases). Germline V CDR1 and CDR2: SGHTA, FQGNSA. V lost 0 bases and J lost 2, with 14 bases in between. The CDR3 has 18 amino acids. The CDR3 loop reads CASSLAFTRTAGANVLTF. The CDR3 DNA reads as TGTGCCAGCAGCTTAGCGTTTACAAGGACAGCTGGGGCCAACGTCCTGACTTTC.

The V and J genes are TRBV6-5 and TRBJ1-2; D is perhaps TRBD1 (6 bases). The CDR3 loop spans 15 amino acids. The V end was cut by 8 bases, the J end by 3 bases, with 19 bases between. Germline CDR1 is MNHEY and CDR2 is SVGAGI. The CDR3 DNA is TGTGCCAGCTCGGAAGGGGAGGGGGGGGACTATGGCTACACCTTC. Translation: CASSEGEGGDYGYTF.

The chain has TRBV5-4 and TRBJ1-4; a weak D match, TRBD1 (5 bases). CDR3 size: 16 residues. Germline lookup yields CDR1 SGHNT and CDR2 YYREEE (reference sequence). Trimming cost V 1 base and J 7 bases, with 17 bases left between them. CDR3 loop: CASSLSMVGRGEKLFF. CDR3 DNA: TGTGCCAGCAGCTTGTCGATGGTGGGGCGCGGTGAAAAACTGTTTTTT.

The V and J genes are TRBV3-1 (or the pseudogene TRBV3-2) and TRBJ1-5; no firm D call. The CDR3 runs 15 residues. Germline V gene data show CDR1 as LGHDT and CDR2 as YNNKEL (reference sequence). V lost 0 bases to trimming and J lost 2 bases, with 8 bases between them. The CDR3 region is CASSQDSRGNQPQHF. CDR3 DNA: TGTGCCAGCAGCCAAGACAGCCGGGGCAATCAGCCCCAGCATTTT.

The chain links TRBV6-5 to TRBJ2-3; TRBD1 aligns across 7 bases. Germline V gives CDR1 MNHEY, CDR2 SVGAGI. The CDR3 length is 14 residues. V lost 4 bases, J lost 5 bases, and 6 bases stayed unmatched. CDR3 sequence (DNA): TGTGCCAGCAGTTTAGGGGGCGCGGGAGATACGCAGTATTTT. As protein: CASSLGGAGDTQYF.

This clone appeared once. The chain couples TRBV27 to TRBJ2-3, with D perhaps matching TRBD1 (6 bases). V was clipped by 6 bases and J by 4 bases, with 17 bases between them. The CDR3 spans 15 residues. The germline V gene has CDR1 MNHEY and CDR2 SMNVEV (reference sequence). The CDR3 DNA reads TGTGCCAGCAGGCCGCACAGGGATTGGTCAGATACGCAGTATTTT. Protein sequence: CASRPHRDWSDTQYF.

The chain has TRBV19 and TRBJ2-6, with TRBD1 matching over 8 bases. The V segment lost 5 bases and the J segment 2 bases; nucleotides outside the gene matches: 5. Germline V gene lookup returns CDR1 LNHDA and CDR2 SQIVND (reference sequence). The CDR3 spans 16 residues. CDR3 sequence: CASSPPTGAGANVLTF. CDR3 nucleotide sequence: TGTGCCAGTAGTCCACCGACAGGGGCTGGGGCCAACGTCCTGACTTTC.

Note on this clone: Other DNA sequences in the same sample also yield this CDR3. CDR3 in amino acids: CASSLSSNQPQHF. The CDR3 region has the DNA TGTGCCAGCAGCCTCAGTAGCAATCAGCCCCAGCATTTT. The chain employs TRBV7-2 and TRBJ1-5; unclear D gene. The CDR3 runs 13 residues. V lost 5 bases and J 0 bases, leaving 5 bases between the germline ends. Germline CDR1 and CDR2: SGHTA and FQGNSA. Complete variable domain (other parts from reference TRBV7-2 and TRBJ1-5): GAGVSQSPSNKVTEKGKDVELRCDPISGHTALYWYRQSLGQGLEFLIYFQGNSAPDKSGLPSDRFSAERTGGSVSTLTIQRTQQEDSAVYLCASSLSSNQPQHFGDGTRLSIL.

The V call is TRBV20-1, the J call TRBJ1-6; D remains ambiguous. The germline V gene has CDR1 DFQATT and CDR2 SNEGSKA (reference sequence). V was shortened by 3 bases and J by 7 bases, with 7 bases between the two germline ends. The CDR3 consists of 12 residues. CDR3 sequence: CSASYRNSPLHF. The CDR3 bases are TGCAGTGCTAGTTACAGAAATTCACCCCTCCACTTT.

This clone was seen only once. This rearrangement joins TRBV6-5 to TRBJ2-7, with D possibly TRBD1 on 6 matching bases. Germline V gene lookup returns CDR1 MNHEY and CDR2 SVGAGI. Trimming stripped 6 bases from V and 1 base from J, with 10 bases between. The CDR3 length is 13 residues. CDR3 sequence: CASRQTGSYEQYF. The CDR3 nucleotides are TGTGCCAGCAGACAAACAGGGTCCTACGAGCAGTACTTC.